These T cell receptor beta chains were read from a single sample in a study of PD-1 blockade in classical Hodgkin lymphoma. Generated by immunoSEQ multiplex PCR, the TCRdb table keeps only in-frame clones and is missing some. This sample has 15,000 or so clones, with roughly 80% found just once. The sample here was CD4+ T cells from blood, taken at baseline. These receptor sequences come from a human donor with classical Hodgkin lymphoma. Both conserved end residues are trimmed from each CDR3. The size field is filled for only some rows; it gives once, few, many or a size class.

J,size,V,CDR3
TRBJ1-6,NA,TRBV2,ASSRGGISPLH
TRBJ2-3,once,TRBV7-3,ASSFSESTDTQY
TRBJ2-5,NA,TRBV10-3,AISEQGETQY
TRBJ1-1,NA,TRBV4-3,ASSLRGGRDTEAF
TRBJ1-1,NA,TRBV5-1,ASSLGGSTEAF
TRBJ1-1,NA,TRBV6-6,ASSYSKGMNTEAF
TRBJ2-4,NA,TRBV7-9,ASSLGVQGHIQY
TRBJ2-6,NA,TRBV18,ASSPLGLGGAGANVLT
TRBJ1-6,NA,TRBV21-1,ASSKERDGDYYNSPLH
TRBJ2-7,NA,TRBV9,ASSPRGAGYPHEQY
TRBJ2-1,NA,TRBV4-3,ASSQRSGALFDNEQF
TRBJ1-5,NA,TRBV19,ASSYQGRGNQPQH
TRBJ1-1,NA,TRBV19,ASSRDDGANTEAF
TRBJ1-6,NA,TRBV9,ASSPGQGKDSPLH
TRBJ2-5,NA,TRBV7-7,ASSEYGLAGGGETQY
TRBJ1-4,NA,TRBV7-9,ASRSQGLREKLF
TRBJ1-6,NA,TRBV10-3,AIRREGGTGAPLH
TRBJ2-1,once,TRBV9,ASSVLSQGHNEQF
TRBJ1-1,NA,TRBV6-5,ASLRGMNTEAF
TRBJ1-5,NA,TRBV7-9,ASSLGTGSNQPQH
TRBJ2-1,NA,TRBV5-1,ASSLTGNEQF
TRBJ1-4,NA,TRBV5-1,ASSLAGTRDEKLF
TRBJ2-6,once,TRBV29-1,SVWDSGANVLT
TRBJ1-2,NA,TRBV5-4,ASSLAQGAYGYT
TRBJ1-1,NA,TRBV6-6,ASTPTGGVGTEAF
TRBJ2-1,NA,TRBV19,ASSRLAGYNEQF
TRBJ2-7,NA,TRBV7-2,ASSYRAGAYEQY
TRBJ2-2,few,TRBV9,ASSGASSNTGELF
TRBJ1-1,once,TRBV7-6,ASSPGQSTTEAF
TRBJ2-2,NA,TRBV19,ASRGTGDITGELF
TRBJ2-3,NA,TRBV25-1,ASTRLTGEGPDTQY
TRBJ1-4,NA,TRBV5-6,ASSQLQGSNEKLF
TRBJ2-7,NA,TRBV7-3,ASSPGTGQPYEQY
TRBJ2-1,NA,TRBV28,ASSLPGGLYNEQF
TRBJ2-7,NA,TRBV5-1,ASSLAETSGTYEQY
TRBJ1-5,NA,TRBV7-9,ASSLGIGVRQPQH
TRBJ1-5,NA,TRBV21-1,ASSKARGLNQPQH
TRBJ1-2,NA,TRBV5-6,ASSLVGLSYGYT
TRBJ1-5,NA,TRBV19,ASSFTGFLQPQH
TRBJ2-1,few,TRBV29-1,SGSGTPYNEQF
TRBJ2-1,NA,TRBV18,ASSPGDYNEQF
TRBJ1-5,NA,TRBV19,ASSIDATYSNQPQH
TRBJ2-1,NA,TRBV11-3,ASSRRGQQPF
TRBJ2-1,NA,TRBV4-3,ASSQGVAMF
TRBJ2-7,NA,TRBV27,ASKGVGSYEQY
TRBJ2-2,NA,TRBV7-9,ASSLKQANTGELF